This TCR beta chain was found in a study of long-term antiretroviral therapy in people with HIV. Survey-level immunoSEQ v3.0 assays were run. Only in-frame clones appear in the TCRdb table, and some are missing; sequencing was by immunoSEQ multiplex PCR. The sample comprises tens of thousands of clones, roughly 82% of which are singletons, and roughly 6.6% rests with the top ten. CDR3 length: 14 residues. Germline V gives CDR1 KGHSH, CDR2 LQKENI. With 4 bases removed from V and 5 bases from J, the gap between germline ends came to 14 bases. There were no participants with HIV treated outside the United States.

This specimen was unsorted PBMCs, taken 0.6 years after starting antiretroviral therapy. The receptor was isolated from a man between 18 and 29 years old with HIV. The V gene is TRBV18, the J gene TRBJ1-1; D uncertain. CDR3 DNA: TGTGCCAGCTCACAGCAGGCTTTCCTTACTGAAGCTTTCTTT. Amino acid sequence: CASSQQAFLTEAFF.